The T cell receptor beta chain under discussion was sequenced for a study of T cells in Graves' hyperthyroidism and ophthalmopathy. This clonotype came up many times. Patients were aged 18 to 65, had disease duration under 2 months, and had newly diagnosed hyperthyroidism. Researchers amplified the TCR beta CDR3 regions from RNA transcripts. A set of HTBI primers served as the primers for a first-round RT-PCR of the TCR CDR3. TCRdb itself ran the multiplex PCR reads through MiXCR, one entry per CDR3 protein. This table has more than 550,000 distinct CDR3 sequences, over 15% appearing once. The CDR3 extends over 14 amino acids. Looked up from germline, CDR1 is SNHLY and CDR2 is FYNNEI. V lost 6 bases and J 0 bases, leaving 9 bases between the germline ends.

Sequencing used blood. The clonotype originates from a woman aged 45-65 years with Graves' hyperthyroidism that later progressed to Graves' ophthalmopathy. The V and J genes are TRBV2 and TRBJ1-5; D gene unclear. CDR3 loop: CASSEWGSNQPQHF. CDR3 DNA: TGTGCCAGCAGCGAATGGGGTAGCAATCAGCCCCAGCATTTT.